This T cell receptor (beta chain) appears in the sequencing data of a study of post-analysis software for immune sequencing data. The overall study: Relapsing-remitting, secondary progressive and progressive-relapsing forms of multiple sclerosis all featured among disease courses. Whole-study findings and limits: Higher frequency in patients than in controls was seen for a handful of TRBV segments, with TRBV5-6, TRBV5-1 and TRBV20-1 among them.

Trimming took 5 bases from V and 2 from J; bases not matched to a gene: 12. The CDR3 consists of 17 residues. The germline gives CDR1 SEHNR, CDR2 FQNEAQ (reference sequence). This clonotype was detected only a few times. What it binds is unknown. Built from TCR beta cDNA, the libraries had unique molecular identifiers in them. One entry per CDR3 protein results from TCRdb running MiXCR on the PCR reads. The sample shows about 400,000 distinct CDR3 sequences, around 33% of them seen only once. The sample taken for sequencing was blood. The receptor was derived from a girl between 10 and 17 years old with multiple sclerosis. The rearrangement links TRBV7-9 to TRBJ2-3; TRBD2 matches 8 bases. The CDR3 loop reads CASSAFGGGFTTDTQYF. Written as DNA, the CDR3 is TGTGCCAGCAGCGCCTTTGGCGGGGGGTTTACCACAGATACGCAGTATTTT.